These 8 T cell receptor beta chains originate from one sample sequenced in a study of blood T cell repertoires in COVID-19. The table came from immunoSEQ multiplex PCR; TCRdb's copy has only in-frame clones and leaves some out. The sample includes tens of thousands of clones, 90% seen only once; the top ten take about 2.5%. Sequenced sample: peripheral blood. The receptors here all came from a human donor in a cohort sampled during active COVID-19.

The chain employs TRBV11-2 and TRBJ2-1, with 8 positions matching TRBD2. Trimming cost V 6 bases and J 4 bases; bases outside gene matches: 11. The V gene's germline CDR1 is SGHAT and CDR2 FQNNGV. There are 16 residues in the CDR3. This CDR3 reads CASSPLRGGLYNEQFF. The CDR3 DNA reads TGTGCCAGCAGTCCTCTACGGGGGGGACTGTACAATGAGCAGTTCTTC.

J is TRBJ1-5 and V is TRBV6-2 or TRBV6-3; D uncertain. The CDR3 runs to 12 residues. Germline V gene data show CDR1 as MNHEY and CDR2 as SVGEGT. Trimming cost V 6 bases and J 7 bases, with 10 bases left between them. CDR3 residues: CASSAISQPQHF. Here the CDR3 DNA reads TGTGCCAGCAGCGCGATTTCGCAGCCCCAGCATTTT.

In DNA, the CDR3 is TGTGCCAGCAGCTCACAAGCAACTAATGAAAAACTGTTTTTT. Translation: CASSSQATNEKLFF. V is TRBV7-2 and J is TRBJ1-4; D gene unclear. Germline values: CDR1 SGHTA, CDR2 FQGNSA. V gave up 4 bases and J gave up 0 bases, with 6 bases separating them. CDR3 size: 14 residues.

The rearrangement links TRBV4-3 to TRBJ1-6; D might be TRBD1 (6 bases). CDR3 size: 15 residues. V lost 1 base, J lost 10 bases, and 14 bases lay in between. Germline-derived CDR1 and CDR2 are LGHNA and YSLEER. DNA of the CDR3: TGCGCCAGCAGCCAAGTGGAAAGGGGGGGATCACCCCTCCACTTT. This encodes CASSQVERGGSPLHF.

The CDR3 DNA sequence: TGCGCCAGCAGCCAAGATCAGAGACAGGATTATGGCTACACCTTC. Amino acids: CASSQDQRQDYGYTF. The rearrangement joins TRBV4-1 to TRBJ1-2; weak D call: TRBD1 (6 bases). The CDR3 has 15 residues. Germline loops: CDR1 MGHRA, CDR2 YSYEKL. The V gene lost 0 bases and the J gene lost 5 bases, with 13 bases spanning the gap.

V is TRBV19 and J is TRBJ1-1; D may be TRBD1 (5 bases). The germline V gene has CDR1 LNHDA and CDR2 SQIVND (reference sequence). Trimming stripped 2 bases from V and 5 bases from J, with 12 bases between. The CDR3 covers 14 residues. The CDR3 reads CASSIRGTQTEAFF. The CDR3, as DNA: TGTGCCAGTAGTATAAGGGGAACACAAACTGAAGCTTTCTTT.

The chain is built from TRBV7-9 and TRBJ2-7; 8 bases are a match to TRBD1. The V gene end was trimmed by 7 bases and the J gene end by 6 bases; junction bases not matched to a gene: 8. The CDR3 runs 13 residues. CDR1 and CDR2 (germline): SEHNR, FQNEAQ (reference sequence). In DNA, the CDR3 is TGTGCCAGCACCAACAGGGGGTTGGGCGAGCAGTACTTC. Translated, it gives CASTNRGLGEQYF.

This chain links TRBV7-8 with TRBJ1-5, with D unresolved. The CDR3 has 15 amino acids. V was shortened by 0 bases and J by 3 bases, with 9 bases between the two germline ends. Germline CDR1 SGHVS, CDR2 FQNEAQ. CDR3 nucleotides: TGTGCCAGCAGCTTAGCGGTACAGAACAATCAGCCCCAGCATTTT. It yields the protein CASSLAVQNNQPQHF. Supplemented by reference TRBV7-8 and TRBJ1-5, the full variable domain reads GAGVSQSPRYKVAKRGQDVALRCDPISGHVSLFWYQQALGQGPEFLTYFQNEAQLDKSGLPSDRFFAERPEGSVSTLKIQRTQQEDSAVYLCASSLAVQNNQPQHFGDGTRLSIL.